The present TCR beta chain was sequenced within a study of blood T cell repertoires in COVID-19. Per the original data handling: Amplification of reference gene primers was used by the study to estimate nucleated cell counts. Profiled with immunoSEQ multiplex PCR; TCRdb holds only in-frame clones, not every one. V, J and clone size are those of that table, while D and trimming were read from the DNA. The sample yields under 350,000 clones, about 89% seen once. Germline V gene data show CDR1 as KGHSH and CDR2 as LQKENI. Between the trimmed V and J ends, which lost 0 bases and 6 bases, there was a span of 7 bases. CDR3 length: 13 residues.

The TCR sequence derives from a woman aged 40 to 49 who had recovered from COVID-19. The chain links TRBV18 to TRBJ2-3; D is ambiguous. Input material: PBMCs or T cells enriched from blood (not recorded which). This CDR3 is CASSPPPQDTQYF. CDR3 nucleotide sequence: TGTGCCAGCTCACCACCCCCACAGGATACGCAGTATTTT.